A single sample is the source of the 25 T cell receptor beta chains below, sequenced in a study of shared clonotypes between healthy human individuals. Sequencing used immunoSEQ multiplex PCR; TCRdb keeps in-frame clones, though not all of them. The sample records some 2,500,000 clones, around 90% being singletons. Source material: naive CD4+ T cells from PBMCs. The subset denotes: CD45RA+ positively selected. The source of these receptors is a young man in good health. Some clones in this sample may be carry-over from other donors' samples.

The rearrangement links TRBV7-2 to TRBJ2-5, with 12 bases that match TRBD2. J was trimmed by 5 bases and V by 1 base; bases with no gene match: 8. Germline assignment: CDR1 SGHTA and CDR2 FQGNSA. This CDR3 is 17 amino acids long. CDR3 bases: TGTGCCAGCAGCTTAGTTTCTAGCGGGAGGGCCAGGGAGACCCAGTACTTC. This sequence encodes CASSLVSSGRARETQYF.

The rearrangement joins TRBV6-5 to TRBJ2-3; 8 bases are a match to TRBD1. Germline V gene lookup returns CDR1 MNHEY and CDR2 SVGAGI. V shed 3 bases, J shed 2 bases, and the junction held 4 bases outside the gene matches. This CDR3 has 15 residues. The DNA for the CDR3 is TGTGCCAGCAGTTATTTCCAGGGGGCCACAGATACGCAGTATTTT. The encoded protein is CASSYFQGATDTQYF.

The CDR3 bases are TGTGCCAGCAGCTTAGAAAGGGGGTCACGACAGAATCAGCCCCAGCATTTT. It is translated as CASSLERGSRQNQPQHF. The chain uses TRBV11-2 and TRBJ1-5, with D possibly matching TRBD1 (6 bases). The V end lost 0 bases, the J end lost 4 bases, and 16 bases lay between the germline ends. This CDR3 comprises 17 residues. Germline V CDR1 and CDR2: SGHAT, FQNNGV.

The rearrangement joins TRBV19 to TRBJ2-1; 7 bases agree with TRBD1. Germline lookup yields CDR1 LNHDA and CDR2 SQIVND (reference sequence). This CDR3 comprises 13 residues. Trimming took 6 bases from V and 4 from J; bases not matched to a gene: 3. CDR3 sequence reads: CASRRGLYNEQFF. The CDR3 DNA sequence: TGTGCCAGTAGGAGGGGGCTATACAATGAGCAGTTCTTC.

The gene calls are TRBV7-9 and TRBJ1-4, with 9 nucleotides matching TRBD1. CDR3 length equals 16 residues. With 3 bases clipped from V and 8 bases from J, the junction kept 10 bases outside the gene matches. Germline CDR1 is SEHNR and CDR2 is FQNEAQ (reference sequence). The CDR3 is CASSFGSDRGGEKLFF. CDR3 nucleotide sequence: TGTGCCAGCAGCTTCGGCTCGGACAGGGGAGGGGAAAAACTGTTTTTT.

The chain links TRBV7-9 to TRBJ1-1; D unclear. Germline V gives CDR1 SEHNR, CDR2 FQNEAQ (reference sequence). The CDR3 extends over 15 amino acids. V shed 1 base and J shed 5 bases, with 14 bases lying between them. The CDR3 DNA is TGTGCCAGCAGCTTAGTACAGCTCCCAATGACTGAAGCTTTCTTT. This translates into CASSLVQLPMTEAFF. The full variable domain, its missing parts supplied by reference TRBV7-9 and TRBJ1-1, is DTGVSQNPRHKITKRGQNVTFRCDPISEHNRLYWYRQTLGQGPEFLTYFQNEAQLEKSRLLSDRFSAERPKGSFSTLEIQRTEQGDSAMYLCASSLVQLPMTEAFFGQGTRLTVV.

This chain joins TRBV10-3 and TRBJ2-4; perhaps D is TRBD1 or TRBD2 (7 bases each). The CDR3 runs to 14 residues. Trimming pared 6 bases from V and 2 bases from J, leaving 11 bases between. Germline V gene data show CDR1 as ENHRY and CDR2 as SYGVKD. This CDR3 reads CAISQGGSKNIQYF. In DNA, the CDR3 is TGTGCCATCAGCCAGGGGGGGTCCAAAAACATTCAGTACTTC.

The V call is TRBV7-8, the J call TRBJ1-2, with D possibly being TRBD1 (6 bases). Germline V lookup: CDR1 SGHVS, CDR2 FQNEAQ. The V end was cut by 10 bases, the J end by 3 bases, with 21 bases between. This CDR3 contains 15 residues. The CDR3, as DNA: TGTGCCACCACCGGCAACGGGGGCGCGGACTATGGCTACACCTTC. Translated: CATTGNGGADYGYTF. The variable domain in full, with the rest retrieved from reference TRBV7-8 and TRBJ1-2, is GAGVSQSPRYKVAKRGQDVALRCDPISGHVSLFWYQQALGQGPEFLTYFQNEAQLDKSGLPSDRFFAERPEGSVSTLKIQRTQQEDSAVYLCATTGNGGADYGYTFGSGTRLTVV.

The chain uses TRBV18 and TRBJ1-4, with TRBD1 as a possible D gene (5 bases). Trimming left V 1 base short and J 8 bases short, with 14 bases between. Germline values: CDR1 KGHSH, CDR2 LQKENI. The CDR3 sequence is 15 residues long. As DNA, the CDR3 is TGTGCCAGCTCACCACTTACAGGACCGGGAGAAAAACTGTTTTTT. The encoded protein is CASSPLTGPGEKLFF.

This chain links TRBV19 with TRBJ2-1, with TRBD2 matching 10 bases. This CDR3 has 15 residues. Per the germline V gene, CDR1 is LNHDA and CDR2 is SQIVND (reference sequence). The J segment lost 7 bases and the V segment lost 3 bases, leaving 6 bases of the junction unmatched. CDR3 sequence (DNA): TGTGCCAGTAGTATGGAAGCGGGAGGGAGGAATGAGCAGTTCTTC. Translated: CASSMEAGGRNEQFF.

With respect to this clone: Other nucleotide sequences in the sample specify the same CDR3. The CDR3 sequence is CASSLSRDSYNEQFF. CDR3 sequence (DNA): TGTGCCAGCAGCTTATCCAGGGATTCCTACAATGAGCAGTTCTTC. The chain combines TRBV7-3 with TRBJ2-1; tentative D call: TRBD1 (5 bases). This CDR3 has 15 residues. The germline V gene encodes CDR1 SGHTA and CDR2 FQGTGA. Between the trimmed V and J ends, which lost 2 bases and 1 base, there was a span of 9 bases.

This clone came up once. This chain links TRBV18 with TRBJ2-3; the match to TRBD2 covers 7 bases. Germline V gene sequence: CDR1 KGHSH, CDR2 LQKENI. The CDR3 has 14 amino acids. Trimming at V came to 3 bases and at J to 3 bases, leaving 3 bases not matched to a gene. The CDR3 DNA follows: TGTGCCAGCTCACCTTCAGCGGGGACAGATACGCAGTATTTT. This sequence encodes CASSPSAGTDTQYF.

In the case of this clone: This same CDR3 is encoded by further DNA sequences in the sample. The chain is built from TRBV19 and TRBJ2-2, with a possible D match to TRBD1 (5 bases). The V gene lost 1 base and the J gene lost 4 bases, with 10 bases spanning the gap. Germline lookup yields CDR1 LNHDA and CDR2 SQIVND (reference sequence). This CDR3 contains 15 residues. The DNA for the CDR3 is TGTGCCAGTAGTATAGGGGGCAGGGTCACCGGGGAGCTGTTTTTT. It is translated as CASSIGGRVTGELFF.

The rearrangement uses TRBV10-1 and TRBJ2-5; a possible D gene is TRBD2 (6 bases). This CDR3 is 16 amino acids long. The germline gives CDR1 WNHNN, CDR2 SYGVQD (reference sequence). The V and J ends lost 5 bases and 2 bases respectively, with 18 bases between them. CDR3 in amino acids: CASSPHRRASQETQYF. In DNA form, the CDR3 reads TGCGCCAGCAGTCCCCATAGGAGGGCCTCACAAGAGACCCAGTACTTC.

The rearrangement links TRBV9 to TRBJ1-2; D is possibly TRBD1 (5 bases). The germline V and J ends were trimmed by 3 bases and 2 bases, with 20 bases remaining between them. This CDR3 spans 17 amino acids. CDR1 is SGDLS and CDR2 is YYNGEE in the germline V gene. The CDR3 nucleotides read TGTGCCAGCAGCGCACACACTACCAGGGTCGGAAACTATGGCTACACCTTC. Protein product: CASSAHTTRVGNYGYTF. The full variable domain, its missing parts supplied by reference TRBV9 and TRBJ1-2, is DSGVTQTPKHLITATGQRVTLRCSPRSGDLSVYWYQQSLDQGLQFLIQYYNGEERAKGNILERFSAQQFPDLHSELNLSSLELGDSALYFCASSAHTTRVGNYGYTFGSGTRLTVV.

V is TRBV2 and J is TRBJ1-5, with 12 bases aligning to TRBD1. This CDR3 is 14 amino acids long. V dropped 7 bases and J dropped 6; count of bases not matched to a gene: 4. Germline CDR1 SNHLY, CDR2 FYNNEI. CDR3 coding DNA: TGTGCCAGCACGGGACAGGGGGCAGGTCAGCCCCAGCATTTT. It is translated as CASTGQGAGQPQHF.

CDR3: CASSLTGGVGQETQYF. The CDR3 DNA is TGTGCCAGCAGCTTGACCGGGGGGGTCGGCCAAGAGACCCAGTACTTC. The V call is TRBV28, the J call TRBJ2-5; 8 nucleotides agree with TRBD2. V dropped 6 bases and J dropped 1; count of bases not matched to a gene: 10. This CDR3 is 16 amino acids long. The germline CDR1 and CDR2 sequences are MDHEN and SYDVKM.

V usage is TRBV29-1 and J usage is TRBJ2-5, with 8 bases lining up with TRBD2. The DNA end is more similar to TRBJ2-7, so the J call may be wrong. Germline V CDR1 and CDR2: SQVTM, ANQGSEA. The CDR3 loop spans 14 amino acids. CDR3 nucleotides: TGCAGCGTTGGCGGAGCGGGAGTCGGGTACGAGCAGTACTTC. This encodes CSVGGAGVGYEQYF.

This rearrangement joins TRBV25-1 to TRBJ1-5; D is unclear. The V end lost 4 bases, the J end lost 4 bases, and 11 bases lay between the germline ends. Germline V gene lookup returns CDR1 MGHDK and CDR2 SYGVNS. This CDR3 has 14 residues. The CDR3 protein is CASSALSGNQPQHF. CDR3 DNA: TGTGCCAGCAGTGCGCTTTCGGGGAATCAGCCCCAGCATTTT.

V and J are TRBV7-8 and TRBJ1-3, with D tentatively TRBD1 (5 bases). CDR3 size: 12 residues. From germline, CDR1 is SGHVS and CDR2 FQNEAQ. The V end lost 10 bases, the J end lost 4 bases, and 11 bases lay between the germline ends. CDR3 region: CAIGTAGNTIYF. In DNA, the CDR3 is TGTGCCATCGGGACGGCCGGAAACACCATATATTTT. The full variable domain, in which reference TRBV7-8 and TRBJ1-3 provide the parts outside the CDR3, is GAGVSQSPRYKVAKRGQDVALRCDPISGHVSLFWYQQALGQGPEFLTYFQNEAQLDKSGLPSDRFFAERPEGSVSTLKIQRTQQEDSAVYLCAIGTAGNTIYFGEGSWLTVV.

The chain uses TRBV7-8 and TRBJ2-3; D not certain. Germline CDR1 and CDR2: SGHVS and FQNEAQ. The CDR3 spans 15 residues. V lost 6 bases, J lost 2 bases, and 15 bases lay in between. The CDR3: CASSPRAGTTDTQYF. CDR3 nucleotide sequence: TGTGCCAGCAGTCCACGGGCCGGAACCACAGATACGCAGTATTTT.

As to this clone: Additional DNA sequences in this sample encode the identical CDR3. The chain links TRBV6-1 to TRBJ2-7; D is perhaps TRBD2 (6 bases). There are 14 residues in the CDR3. The V gene lost 1 base and the J gene lost 4 bases, with 11 bases spanning the gap. Germline-derived CDR1 and CDR2 are MNHNS and SASEGT. The DNA for the CDR3 is TGTGCCAGCAGTGAAGGGTGGCGGGAATACGAGCAGTACTTC. Amino acids: CASSEGWREYEQYF.

The V and J genes are TRBV5-6 and TRBJ2-7; 7 positions agree with TRBD2. The germline gives CDR1 SGHDT, CDR2 YYEEEE. The junction had 7 bases not matched to a gene; V was cut back by 4 bases and J by 3 bases. The CDR3 is 14 residues long. CDR3 protein: CASSPATSIYEQYF. CDR3 nucleotides: TGTGCCAGCAGCCCGGCGACTAGCATCTACGAGCAGTACTTC.

The V and J genes are TRBV2 and TRBJ2-1; D is uncertain. The germline gives CDR1 SNHLY, CDR2 FYNNEI. There are 17 residues in the CDR3. The V end was cut by 0 bases, the J end by 0 bases, with 12 bases between. This CDR3 reads CASSEAGPRNSYNEQFF. As DNA, the CDR3 is TGTGCCAGCAGTGAAGCAGGGCCCAGGAACTCCTACAATGAGCAGTTCTTC.

The chain employs TRBV6-4 and TRBJ2-1; D is perhaps TRBD1 (7 bases). Deletions cut 6 bases from V and 1 base from J, with 19 bases between. CDR1 is MRHNA, CDR2 SNTAGT, per germline. This CDR3 is 17 amino acids long. As DNA, the CDR3 is TGTGCCAGCAGGGGGACAGAACAACTAGCTTCCTACAATGAGCAGTTCTTC. Its translation: CASRGTEQLASYNEQFF.